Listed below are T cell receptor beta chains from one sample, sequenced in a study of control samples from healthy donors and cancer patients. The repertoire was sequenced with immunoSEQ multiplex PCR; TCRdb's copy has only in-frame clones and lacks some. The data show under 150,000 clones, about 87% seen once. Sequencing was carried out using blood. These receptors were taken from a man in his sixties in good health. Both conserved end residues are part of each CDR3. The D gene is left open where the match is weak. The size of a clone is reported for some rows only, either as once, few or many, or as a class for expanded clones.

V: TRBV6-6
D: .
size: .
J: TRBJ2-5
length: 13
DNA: TGTGCCAGTCAAAGGGACCTCCAAGAGACCCAGTACTTC
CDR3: CASQRDLQETQYF

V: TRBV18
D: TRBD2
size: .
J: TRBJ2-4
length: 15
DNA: TGTGCCAGCTCACCCCGGGGGGTGGCCAAAAACATTCAGTACTTC
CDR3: CASSPRGVAKNIQYF

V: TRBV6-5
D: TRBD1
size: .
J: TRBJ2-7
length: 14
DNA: TGTGCCAGCAGGCAGACCGGGACAGGTGGCGAGCAGTACTTC
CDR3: CASRQTGTGGEQYF

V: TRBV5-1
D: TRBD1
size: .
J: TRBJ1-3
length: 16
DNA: TGCGCCAGCAGCTTGGCCCTGGACAGGGGAGGAAACACCATATATTTT
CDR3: CASSLALDRGGNTIYF

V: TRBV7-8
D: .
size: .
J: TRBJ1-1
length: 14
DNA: TGTGCCAGCACCTCAGCGAGCCTGAACACTGAAGCTTTCTTT
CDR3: CASTSASLNTEAFF

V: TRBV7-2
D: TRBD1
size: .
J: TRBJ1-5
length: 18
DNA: TGTGCCAGCAGCTTAGCCGGGGACAGCCGTTATAGCAATCAGCCCCAGCATTTT
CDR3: CASSLAGDSRYSNQPQHF

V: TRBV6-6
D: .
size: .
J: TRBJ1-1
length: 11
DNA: TGTGCCAGCAGGGCGAACACTGAAGCTTTCTTT
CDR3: CASRANTEAFF

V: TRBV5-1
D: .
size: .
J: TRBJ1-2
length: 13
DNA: TGCGCCAGCCGGGACACTATTAACTATGGCTACACCTTC
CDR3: CASRDTINYGYTF

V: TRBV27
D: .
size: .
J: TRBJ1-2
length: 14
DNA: TGTGCCAGCAGTGCCGTGGCGGCGTCCTATGGCTACACCTTC
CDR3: CASSAVAASYGYTF

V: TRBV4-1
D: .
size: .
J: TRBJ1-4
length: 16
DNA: TGCGCCAGCAGCCAGGAACCAAAAGGGGGTTTGGAAAAACTGTTTTTT
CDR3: CASSQEPKGGLEKLFF

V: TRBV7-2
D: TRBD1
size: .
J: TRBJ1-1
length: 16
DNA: TGTGCCAGCAGCCTCCCCCAAGGGACAGCGAACACTGAAGCTTTCTTT
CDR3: CASSLPQGTANTEAFF

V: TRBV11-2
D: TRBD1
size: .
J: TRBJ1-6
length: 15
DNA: TGTGCCAGCAGCCCGGGACAGGGAGTCAACCCACCCCTCCACTTT
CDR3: CASSPGQGVNPPLHF

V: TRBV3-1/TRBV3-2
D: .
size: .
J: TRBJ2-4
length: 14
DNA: TGTGCCAGCAGCCAAGAAAATTTCCTCCGGGTTCAGTACTTC
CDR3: CASSQENFLRVQYF

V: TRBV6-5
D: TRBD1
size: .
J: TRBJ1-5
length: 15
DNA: TGTGCCAGCAGTTACTCTGGGACAGGGGATCAGCCCCAGCATTTT
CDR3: CASSYSGTGDQPQHF

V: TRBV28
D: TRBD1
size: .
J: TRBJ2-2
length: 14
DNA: TGTGCCAGCAGACCGACAGGGGGCGCCGGGGAGCTGTTTTTT
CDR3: CASRPTGGAGELFF

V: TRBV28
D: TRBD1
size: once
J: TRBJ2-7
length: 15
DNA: TGTGCCAGCAGCCGGGGGACAGGGGTACCCTACGAGCAGTACTTC
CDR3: CASSRGTGVPYEQYF

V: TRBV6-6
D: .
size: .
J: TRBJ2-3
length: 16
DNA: TGTGCCAGCAGTTACTCGAAGGGGCGGAGCACAGATACGCAGTATTTT
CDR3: CASSYSKGRSTDTQYF

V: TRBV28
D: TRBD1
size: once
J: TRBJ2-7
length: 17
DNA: TGTGCCAGCAGTTCGAGGACCCCCGGGACAGGGGTCTACGAGCAGTACTTC
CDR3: CASSSRTPGTGVYEQYF

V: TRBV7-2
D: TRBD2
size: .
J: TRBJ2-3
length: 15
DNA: TGTGCCAGCAGCTTAGGCGGGGGGGGCACAGATACGCAGTATTTT
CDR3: CASSLGGGGTDTQYF

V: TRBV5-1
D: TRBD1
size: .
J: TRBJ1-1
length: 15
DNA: TGCGCCAGCAGCTTGGCAGGGGGCCCGAACACTGAAGCTTTCTTT
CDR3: CASSLAGGPNTEAFF

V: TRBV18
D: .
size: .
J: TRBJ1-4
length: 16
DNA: TGTGCCAGCTCACCACCCGAGGGGGCAACTAATGAAAAACTGTTTTTT
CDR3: CASSPPEGATNEKLFF

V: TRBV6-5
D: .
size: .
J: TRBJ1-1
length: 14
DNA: TGTGCCACCAAAATTGGGGGGATGAACACTGAAGCTTTCTTT
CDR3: CATKIGGMNTEAFF

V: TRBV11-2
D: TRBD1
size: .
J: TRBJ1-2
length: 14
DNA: TGTGCCAGCAGCCCCGGGACAGGGGTAAGCGGCTACACCTTC
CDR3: CASSPGTGVSGYTF

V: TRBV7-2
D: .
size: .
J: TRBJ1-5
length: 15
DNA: TGTGCCAGCAGCTTAGTAGAGGGAAGCAATCAGCCCCAGCATTTT
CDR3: CASSLVEGSNQPQHF

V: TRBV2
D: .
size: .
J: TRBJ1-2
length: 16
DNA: TGTGCCAGCAGTGAATTGGGACAAATCGGCGGGTATGGCTACACCTTC
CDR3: CASSELGQIGGYGYTF

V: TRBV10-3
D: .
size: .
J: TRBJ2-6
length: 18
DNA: TGTGCCATCAGTGGCACGGGTCTAATAAACTCTGGGGCCAACGTCCTGACTTTC
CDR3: CAISGTGLINSGANVLTF

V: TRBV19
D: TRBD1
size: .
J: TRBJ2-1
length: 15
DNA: TGTGCCAGTAGTATTTTTGGACAGGGGGGCAATGAGCAGTTCTTC
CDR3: CASSIFGQGGNEQFF

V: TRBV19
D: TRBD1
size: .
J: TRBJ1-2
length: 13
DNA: TGTGCCAGTACCACAGGGGCCCCCTATGGCTACACCTTC
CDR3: CASTTGAPYGYTF

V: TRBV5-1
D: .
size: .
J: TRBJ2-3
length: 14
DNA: TGCGCCAGCAGCCAATCTAAAAACACAGATACGCAGTATTTT
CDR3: CASSQSKNTDTQYF

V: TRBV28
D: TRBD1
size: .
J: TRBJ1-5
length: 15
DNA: TGTGCCAGCCTATTGGCCAGGGGGATGAATCAGCCCCAGCATTTT
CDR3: CASLLARGMNQPQHF

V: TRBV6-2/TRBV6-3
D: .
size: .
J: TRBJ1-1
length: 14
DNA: TGTGCCAGCAGTTTCAGGGGCATGAACACTGAAGCTTTCTTT
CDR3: CASSFRGMNTEAFF

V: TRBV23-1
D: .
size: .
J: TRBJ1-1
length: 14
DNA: TGCGCCAGCCCACCCCCCGGGGAAGGCACTGAAGCTTTCTTT
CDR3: CASPPPGEGTEAFF

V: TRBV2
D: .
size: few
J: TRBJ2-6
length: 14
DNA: TGTGCCAGCAGTGGGTTCATGGGGGCCAACGTCCTGACTTTC
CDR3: CASSGFMGANVLTF

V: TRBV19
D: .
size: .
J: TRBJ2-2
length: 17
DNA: TGTGCCAGTCCTACCCGGGATGGCGGGCCGAACACCGGGGAGCTGTTTTTT
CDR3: CASPTRDGGPNTGELFF

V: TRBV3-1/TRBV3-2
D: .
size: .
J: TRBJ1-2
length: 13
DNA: TGTGCCAGCAGCCAAACGGAGTTATATGGCTACACCTTC
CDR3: CASSQTELYGYTF

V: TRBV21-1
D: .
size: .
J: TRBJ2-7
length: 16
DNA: TGTGCCAGCAGAACTTCGAACCGGGACAACTCCTACGAGCAGTACTTC
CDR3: CASRTSNRDNSYEQYF

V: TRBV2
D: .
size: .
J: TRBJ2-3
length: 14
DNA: TGTGCCAGCAGGACCGACAGGCAGTTTCATACGCAGTATTTT
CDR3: CASRTDRQFHTQYF

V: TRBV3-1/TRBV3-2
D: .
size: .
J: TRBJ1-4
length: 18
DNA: TGTGCCAGCAGCCAAAGTCCCGGAACAGGCACGCAGGGTGAAAAACTGTTTTTT
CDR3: CASSQSPGTGTQGEKLFF

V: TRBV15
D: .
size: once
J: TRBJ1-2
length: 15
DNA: TGTGCCACCAGCAGAGAGCTCCTGGGGAACTATGGCTACACCTTC
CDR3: CATSRELLGNYGYTF

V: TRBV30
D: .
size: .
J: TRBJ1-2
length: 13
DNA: TGTGCCTGGAGGGACGACAGAATTTATGGCTACACCTTC
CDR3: CAWRDDRIYGYTF

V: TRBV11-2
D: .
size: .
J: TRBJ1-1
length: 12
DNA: TGTGCCAGCAGTATAGGTCGGACTGAAGCTTTCTTT
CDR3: CASSIGRTEAFF

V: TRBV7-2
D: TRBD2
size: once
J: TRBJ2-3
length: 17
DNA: TGTGCCAGCAGCTTAGGTGGGTCTAGCGGGAGCACAGATACGCAGTATTTT
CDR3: CASSLGGSSGSTDTQYF

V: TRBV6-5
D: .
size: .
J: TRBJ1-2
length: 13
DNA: TGTGCCAGCACCAAAGCCACAGGGTTTGGCTACACCTTC
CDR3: CASTKATGFGYTF

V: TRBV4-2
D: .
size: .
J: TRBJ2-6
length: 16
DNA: TGTGCCAGCAGCCAAGGGGACGGCTCTGGGGCCAACGTCCTGACTTTC
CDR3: CASSQGDGSGANVLTF

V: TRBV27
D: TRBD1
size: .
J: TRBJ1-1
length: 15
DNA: TGTGCCAGCAGTTTATCGACCCTAGGACAGGCTGCAGCTTTCTTT
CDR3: CASSLSTLGQAAAFF

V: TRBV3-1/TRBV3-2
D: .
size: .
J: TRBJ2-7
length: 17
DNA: TGTGCCAGCAGCCAAGGTGCTCGAGGGTTGCTTACCTACGAGCAGTACTTC
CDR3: CASSQGARGLLTYEQYF

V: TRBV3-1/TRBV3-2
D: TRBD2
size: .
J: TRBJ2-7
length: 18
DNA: TGTGCCAGCAGCCATGGCAGCGGGGGTTTCGGGGGCTCCTACGAGCAGTACTTC
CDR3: CASSHGSGGFGGSYEQYF

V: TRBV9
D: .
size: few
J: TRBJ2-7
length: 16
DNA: TGTGCCAGCAGCGTAGGGGGGGCAGATCGCTCCTACGAGCAGTACTTC
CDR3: CASSVGGADRSYEQYF

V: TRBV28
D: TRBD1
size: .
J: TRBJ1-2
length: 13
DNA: TGCGCCAGCAGACGGACAGGCAGCTATGGCTACACCTTC
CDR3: CASRRTGSYGYTF

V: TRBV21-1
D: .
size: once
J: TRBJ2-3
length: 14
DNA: TGTGCCAGCAGCAATCCGGGTCGCACAGATACGCAGTATTTT
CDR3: CASSNPGRTDTQYF